This TCR beta chain was retrieved from a study of response to subunit inactivated influenza vaccine. Overall study results and limits: The authors suggested that few new T cells are recruited per seasonal influenza vaccination.

A single record per CDR3 protein comes from TCRdb applying MiXCR to the RT-PCR reads. Counted here are around 790,000 distinct CDR3 sequences, less than 25% occurring once; the ten biggest clones make up approximately 10%. This clonotype was picked up many times. No antigen is known for it. In germline, CDR1 is MNHEY, CDR2 SVGAGI. This CDR3 has 14 residues. The V segment lost 2 bases and the J segment 6 bases; nucleotides outside the gene matches: 1. Sequenced here: PBMCs from blood, sampled around 5 days after vaccination. This receptor was taken from a man aged 45-65 years who received an inactivated influenza vaccine. The gene calls are TRBV6-5 and TRBJ2-2; 9 positions match TRBD1. The DNA of the CDR3 is TGTGCCAGCAGTTACGGGACAGGGTCCGGGGAGCTGTTTTTT. Encoded protein: CASSYGTGSGELFF.